This T cell receptor (beta chain) was observed in a study of blood T cell repertoires in COVID-19. About the research overall: In each case, the material was cDNA or gDNA derived from T cells, B-cell-depleted T cells, or PBMCs.

Original handling: Estimates of nucleated cell counts were drawn from the amplification of reference gene primers. Clones were read by immunoSEQ multiplex PCR, and TCRdb kept only the in-frame ones, dropping some. V and J calls and clone size come straight from that table; D and trimming were deduced from the DNA. Of under 300,000 clones in the sample, roughly 83% were seen once. Per the germline V gene, CDR1 is SGHRS and CDR2 is YFSETQ. The CDR3 runs to 16 residues. Germline trimming cut 0 bases from V and 2 bases from J; bases unmatched to any gene: 5. The clonotype originates from a human donor with COVID-19, enrolled during active disease. The donor label of this sample is uncertain. The sample was peripheral blood. The rearrangement joins TRBV5-1 to TRBJ2-3, with TRBD1 identical over 8 bases. CDR3 region: CASSLAPGQDTDTQYF. The CDR3 DNA reads TGCGCCAGCAGCTTGGCTCCGGGACAGGACACAGATACGCAGTATTTT. Together with reference TRBV5-1 and TRBJ2-3, the CDR3 gives the full variable domain: KAGVTQTPRYLIKTRGQQVTLSCSPISGHRSVSWYQQTPGQGLQFLFEYFSETQRNKGNFPGRFSGRQFSNSRSEMNVSTLELGDSALYLCASSLAPGQDTDTQYFGPGTRLTVL.